Described below is a single T cell receptor beta chain sequence and its context. TCRdb re-called the RT-PCR reads with MiXCR, one entry per CDR3 protein. The sample carries more than 600,000 distinct CDR3 sequences, under 20% recorded once. There are 15 residues in the CDR3. Trimming left V 10 bases short and J 0 bases short, with 17 bases between. Germline CDR1 and CDR2: SEHNR and FQNEAQ (reference sequence). These data are taken from a study of response to subunit inactivated influenza vaccine. The rearrangement links TRBV7-9 to TRBJ2-3; tentatively, D is TRBD1 or TRBD2 (7 bases each). This receptor was obtained from a man aged 45-60 years who received an inactivated influenza vaccine. The starting material was PBMCs from blood, obtained more than 4 days after vaccination. The CDR3 DNA sequence: TGTGCCACCCAGGGGGGGGCATCTAGCACAGATACGCAGTATTTT. Translating gives CATQGGASSTDTQYF.